The 27 T cell receptor beta chains in this list originate from one sample, sequenced in a study of T cells in Graves' hyperthyroidism and ophthalmopathy. The investigators amplified TCR beta CDR3 regions from RNA transcripts. First-round RT-PCR with HTBI primers amplified the TCR CDR3 region. MiXCR, applied by TCRdb to the multiplex PCR reads, yields one record per CDR3 protein. The sample lists some 600,000 distinct CDR3 sequences; roughly 13% were seen once. Sequenced sample: blood. The source is a woman between 25 and 40 years old with Graves' hyperthyroidism that later progressed to Graves' ophthalmopathy.

This clonotype was picked up many times. The V gene is TRBV27, the J gene TRBJ2-1; TRBD2 matches 9 bases. Germline CDR1 reads MNHEY; CDR2 reads SMNVEV (reference sequence). The CDR3 covers 15 residues. The J segment lost 2 bases and the V segment lost 3 bases, leaving 2 bases of the junction unmatched. CDR3 residues: CASSLERGAYNEQFF. DNA for the CDR3: TGTGCCAGCAGTTTGGAGCGGGGGGCCTACAATGAGCAGTTCTTC.

This clonotype has a count of ten or more. The chain joins TRBV7-3 to TRBJ2-5; the D call may be TRBD1 or TRBD2 (6 bases each). The CDR3 covers 14 residues. Germline values: CDR1 SGHTA, CDR2 FQGTGA. With 2 bases removed from V and 13 bases from J, the gap between germline ends came to 20 bases. The CDR3 nucleotides read TGTGCCAGCAGCTTAGGCCAGGACCAAGGGGGGCCGTACTTC. Translation gives CASSLGQDQGGPYF. Together with reference TRBV7-3 and TRBJ2-5, the CDR3 gives the full variable domain: GAGVSQTPSNKVTEKGKYVELRCDPISGHTALYWYRQSLGQGPEFLIYFQGTGAADDSGLPNDRFFAVRPEGSVSTLKIQRTERGDSAVYLCASSLGQDQGGPYFGPGTRLLVL.

This clonotype was counted only a few times. The V call is TRBV10-3, the J call TRBJ1-1; D ambiguous. Trimming shortened V by 10 bases and J by 1 base, and 10 bases separated the two germline ends. Per germline, CDR1 ENHRY and CDR2 SYGVKD. CDR3 size: 12 residues. The CDR3 region has the DNA TGTGCCACCCGTAAGGGGAACACTGAAGCTTTCTTT. This encodes CATRKGNTEAFF.

The chain joins TRBV20-1 to TRBJ2-2; TRBD2 matches at 9 bases. The ends lost 5 bases at V and 2 bases at J; junction bases unmatched: 15. Germline V CDR1 and CDR2: DFQATT, SNEGSKA (reference sequence). CDR3 size: 18 residues. This chain's CDR3 is CSAPAASASGVNTGELFF. The CDR3 DNA follows: TGCAGTGCTCCCGCCGCATCGGCTAGCGGGGTCAACACCGGGGAGCTGTTTTTT.

This clonotype was counted many times. V usage is TRBV2 and J usage is TRBJ2-6; 9 positions agree with TRBD2. Germline V gene lookup returns CDR1 SNHLY and CDR2 FYNNEI. This CDR3 contains 17 residues. V lost 8 bases, J lost 2 bases, and 10 bases stayed unmatched. Here the CDR3 DNA reads TGTGCCAGCCTGGGACTAGCTCTACTTCCTGGGGCCAACGTCCTGACTTTC. Translated, it gives CASLGLALLPGANVLTF. The whole variable domain, filled in from reference TRBV2 and TRBJ2-6, reads EPEVTQTPSHQVTQMGQEVILRCVPISNHLYFYWYRQILGQKVEFLVSFYNNEISEKSEIFDDQFSVERPDGSNFTLKIRSTKLEDSAMYFCASLGLALLPGANVLTFGAGSRLTVL.

This clonotype appeared many times. One end of the junction fails to match germline, which may point to a read error. The rearrangement joins TRBV7-9 to TRBJ1-3, with 7 bases identical to TRBD1. Germline lookup yields CDR1 SEHNR and CDR2 FQNEAQ (reference sequence). The length of the CDR3 is 11 residues. The CDR3 nucleotides read TGTGCCAGCAGCTTAGGCACAGGGGTAGATTTT. As protein: CASSLGTGVDF.

This clonotype has ten or more counts. The chain employs TRBV6-1 and TRBJ1-6; D possibly corresponds to TRBD1 (6 bases). The germline CDR1 and CDR2 sequences are MNHNS and SASEGT. The CDR3 consists of 16 residues. Trimming took off 5 bases at V and 10 bases at J, with 21 bases between the two ends. The CDR3 here is CASSSPTGGLNSPLHF. As DNA, the CDR3 is TGTGCCAGCAGTTCCCCGACAGGAGGGCTGAACTCACCCCTCCACTTT.

This clonotype was recorded at least ten times. V is TRBV5-1 and J is TRBJ2-1; 8 bases agree with TRBD2. CDR1 SGHRS and CDR2 YFSETQ come from the germline V gene. V lost 1 base and J lost 4; bases outside the gene matches: 4. CDR3 size: 15 residues. The CDR3 nucleotides are TGCGCCAGCAGCTTGAGCGGGAGTGAGTACAATGAGCAGTTCTTC. This translates into CASSLSGSEYNEQFF. Together with reference TRBV5-1 and TRBJ2-1, the CDR3 gives the full variable domain: KAGVTQTPRYLIKTRGQQVTLSCSPISGHRSVSWYQQTPGQGLQFLFEYFSETQRNKGNFPGRFSGRQFSNSRSEMNVSTLELGDSALYLCASSLSGSEYNEQFFGPGTRLTVL.

This clonotype has ten or more counts. This chain uses TRBV19 with TRBJ2-7; 10 positions agree with TRBD1. With V trimmed by 9 bases and J by 7 bases, 12 bases remained unmatched. Germline V CDR1 and CDR2: LNHDA, SQIVND (reference sequence). The CDR3 runs 14 residues. In nucleotides, the CDR3 is TGTGCCAGCACCCGGACAGGGGGTGTAGGGGAGCAGTACTTC. Residues: CASTRTGGVGEQYF.

This clonotype has a count of ten or more. V and J are TRBV7-9 and TRBJ2-5; 10 nucleotides agree with TRBD2. The CDR3 runs to 15 residues. CDR1 and CDR2 from the germline V gene are SEHNR and FQNEAQ (reference sequence). The V gene end was trimmed by 4 bases and the J gene end by 5 bases; junction bases not matched to a gene: 7. The CDR3 spells CASSWTSGGGETQYF. In nucleotides, the CDR3 is TGTGCCAGCAGCTGGACTAGCGGAGGAGGGGAGACCCAGTACTTC.

This clonotype was seen repeatedly, ten times or more. The rearrangement links TRBV27 to TRBJ2-1; TRBD2 aligns across 9 bases. The V and J ends lost 5 bases and 5 bases, in that order; junction bases with no gene match: 16. This CDR3 is built from 18 residues. Looked up from germline, CDR1 is MNHEY and CDR2 is SMNVEV (reference sequence). CDR3 residues: CASSTSSFGSGSHNEQFF. CDR3 nucleotide sequence: TGTGCCAGCAGTACCTCCTCCTTTGGTAGCGGGAGCCACAATGAGCAGTTCTTC.

This clonotype was detected many times. The chain joins TRBV7-6 to TRBJ2-2; 11 bases match TRBD1. The CDR3 spans 17 residues. Germline CDR1 SGHVS, CDR2 FNYEAQ. Unmatched junction bases numbered 10, after V lost 5 bases and J lost 5 bases. CDR3 residues: CASSHVRTGGDTGELFF. CDR3 DNA: TGTGCCAGCAGCCACGTCCGGACAGGGGGCGATACCGGGGAGCTGTTTTTT.

Relative to its sample, this clonotype is medium-sized. The chain couples TRBV2 to TRBJ2-6, with 9 bases identical to TRBD1. The CDR3 extends over 20 amino acids. The J segment lost 1 base and the V segment lost 5 bases, leaving 15 bases of the junction unmatched. Germline assignment: CDR1 SNHLY and CDR2 FYNNEI. CDR3 region: CASSPGTGISVTSGANVLTF. CDR3 coding DNA: TGTGCCAGCAGTCCCGGGACAGGGATCTCAGTGACTTCTGGGGCCAACGTCCTGACTTTC.

As to this clonotype: A much larger clone sits a single nucleotide away, making a read error possible. The chain has TRBV7-9 and TRBJ2-7; D might be TRBD1 or TRBD2, each matching 5 bases. V was clipped by 0 bases and J by 3 bases, with 15 bases between them. The germline V gene has CDR1 SEHNR and CDR2 FQNEAQ (reference sequence). There are 16 residues in the CDR3. The CDR3 loop reads CASSLAGPGADYEQYF. In DNA, the CDR3 is TGTGCCAGCAGCTTAGCAGGGCCCGGGGCAGACTACGAGCAGTACTTC.

Comments on this clonotype: A read error may produce the germline difference seen at one junction end. This sequence joins TRBV10-3 and TRBJ2-1; 12 nucleotides match TRBD2. The CDR3 covers 17 residues. The germline V gene has CDR1 ENHRY and CDR2 SYGVKD. The CDR3 bases are TGTGCCATCAGTGAGTTAGCTAGCGGGAGGGCCGGGGATGAGCAGCTCTTC. Its translation is CAISELASGRAGDEQLF.

This clonotype was seen ten or more times. The V gene is TRBV10-3, the J gene TRBJ2-3; 10 bases agree with TRBD2. CDR3 size: 16 residues. Germline CDR1 is ENHRY and CDR2 is SYGVKD. The J segment lost 6 bases and the V segment lost 6 bases, leaving 12 bases of the junction unmatched. The CDR3 protein is CAISPQGLARQDTQYF. In DNA, the CDR3 is TGTGCCATCAGCCCCCAGGGACTAGCGCGACAGGATACGCAGTATTTT.

This clonotype was detected many times. V is TRBV3-1 and J is TRBJ1-1; 9 bases are a match to TRBD1. In germline, CDR1 is LGHDT, CDR2 YNNKEL (reference sequence). The V gene end was trimmed by 6 bases and the J gene end by 1 base; junction bases not matched to a gene: 9. The CDR3 spans 16 residues. CDR3: CASRQTGQGRNTEAFF. CDR3 bases: TGTGCCAGCAGGCAAACAGGACAGGGGAGGAACACTGAAGCTTTCTTT.

This clonotype was counted at least ten times. This rearrangement joins TRBV28 to TRBJ2-1; D possibly corresponds to TRBD2 (5 bases). Germline V gene data show CDR1 as MDHEN and CDR2 as SYDVKM. The CDR3 has 17 amino acids. The V end lost 5 bases, the J end lost 4 bases, and 21 bases lay between the germline ends. CDR3: CASSPGRGTERYNEQFF. CDR3 nucleotide sequence: TGTGCCAGCAGTCCTGGCCGGGGAACTGAACGATACAATGAGCAGTTCTTC.

This clonotype was observed at least ten times. The gene calls are TRBV6-1 and TRBJ1-2, with D uncertain. V lost 11 bases, J lost 1 base, and 20 bases lay in between. In germline, CDR1 is MNHNS, CDR2 SASEGT. This CDR3 contains 15 residues. The CDR3 is CAVSDADTDNYGYTF. The DNA for the CDR3 is TGTGCCGTATCGGACGCCGACACCGATAACTATGGCTACACCTTC.

This clonotype has ten or more counts. The chain joins TRBV19 to TRBJ2-5, with D hard to call. Deletions cut 3 bases from V and 5 bases from J, with 10 bases between. Germline assignment: CDR1 LNHDA and CDR2 SQIVND (reference sequence). CDR3 length equals 13 residues. The CDR3 sequence: CASSIRFKETQYF. For the CDR3, the DNA is TGTGCCAGTAGTATTCGGTTTAAGGAGACCCAGTACTTC.

This clonotype came up many times. V is TRBV19 and J is TRBJ1-5; TRBD1 is a possible D gene (5 bases). The V and J ends lost 7 bases and 3 bases respectively, with 13 bases between them. The CDR3 is 14 residues long. CDR1 is LNHDA, CDR2 SQIVND, per germline (reference sequence). CDR3 sequence: CASKRDGDNQPQHF. Written as DNA, the CDR3 is TGTGCCAGTAAAAGGGACGGTGACAATCAGCCCCAGCATTTT.

This clonotype appeared a few times. The chain employs TRBV4-1 and TRBJ2-7; 8 nucleotides agree with TRBD1. The CDR3 has 16 residues. Germline values: CDR1 MGHRA, CDR2 YSYEKL. V shed 3 bases, J shed 0 bases, and the junction held 7 bases outside the gene matches. The CDR3 is CASSHLQGVSSYEQYF. For the CDR3, the DNA is TGCGCCAGCAGCCACCTACAGGGGGTCAGCTCCTACGAGCAGTACTTC.

This clonotype turned up a few times. The genes are TRBV19 and TRBJ2-3, with D perhaps matching TRBD1 (5 bases). The CDR3 totals 15 residues. Trimming removed 6 bases from V and 2 bases from J, with 15 bases in between. The germline V gene has CDR1 LNHDA and CDR2 SQIVND (reference sequence). The DNA of the CDR3 is TGTGCCAGTAGCGCAGGGATTTGGAACACAGATACGCAGTATTTT. Its protein product is CASSAGIWNTDTQYF.

There are many counts of this clonotype. The chain has TRBV6-1 and TRBJ1-2; no clear D gene. The germline CDR1 and CDR2 sequences are MNHNS and SASEGT. The V gene lost 2 bases and the J gene lost 1 base, with 5 bases spanning the gap. CDR3 length: 13 amino acids. This CDR3 reads CASSETDNYGYTF. CDR3 nucleotide sequence: TGTGCCAGCAGTGAAACAGATAACTATGGCTACACCTTC.

This clonotype was counted between two and nine times. A much bigger clone sits one base away, suggesting this may be a read error. CDR3 sequence reads: CASSLRGPNYGYTF. The CDR3 region has the DNA TGTGCCAGCAGTTTACGGGGGCCGAACTATGGCTACACCTTC. The chain recombines TRBV27 with TRBJ1-2; perhaps TRBD1 as D (6 bases). This CDR3 comprises 14 residues. Looked up from germline, CDR1 is MNHEY and CDR2 is SMNVEV (reference sequence). Trimming took 2 bases from V and 2 from J, leaving 9 bases between them.

This clonotype appeared many times. The V call is TRBV12-3 or TRBV12-4, the J call TRBJ1-5, with a weak D call TRBD1 (5 bases). V gave up 6 bases and J gave up 3 bases, with 9 bases separating them. CDR3 size: 13 residues. The CDR3 DNA reads TGTGCCAGCAGCGGGGGAGACAATCAGCCCCAGCATTTT. It codes for CASSGGDNQPQHF.

A few counts support this clonotype. V and J are TRBV6-1 and TRBJ2-7; the match to TRBD1 covers 9 bases. V trimming: 6 bases; J trimming: 3 bases; junction bases outside the gene matches: 9. Germline V gives CDR1 MNHNS, CDR2 SASEGT. There are 15 residues in the CDR3. The CDR3: CASSPRGQGFYEQYF. The DNA of the CDR3 is TGTGCCAGCAGCCCAAGGGGACAGGGCTTCTACGAGCAGTACTTC.